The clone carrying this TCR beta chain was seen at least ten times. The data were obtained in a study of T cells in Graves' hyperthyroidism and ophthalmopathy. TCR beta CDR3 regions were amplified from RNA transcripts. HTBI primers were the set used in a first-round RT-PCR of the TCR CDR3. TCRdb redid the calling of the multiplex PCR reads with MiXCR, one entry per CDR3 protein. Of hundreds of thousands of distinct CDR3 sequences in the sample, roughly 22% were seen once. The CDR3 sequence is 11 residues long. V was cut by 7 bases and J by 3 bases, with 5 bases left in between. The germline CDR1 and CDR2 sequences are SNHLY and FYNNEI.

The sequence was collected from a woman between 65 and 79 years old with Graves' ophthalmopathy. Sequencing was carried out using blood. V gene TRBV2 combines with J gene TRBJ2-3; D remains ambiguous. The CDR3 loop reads CASTRTDTQYF. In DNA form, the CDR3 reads TGTGCCAGCACGCGGACAGATACGCAGTATTTT.